A selection of T cell receptor beta chains follows, all from one sample in a study of low-dose radiotherapy and immunotherapy resistance in tumors. One entry per CDR3 protein, called by TCRdb with MiXCR from the reads. The repertoire consists of roughly 76,000 distinct CDR3 sequences, with under 20% occurring once and the leading ten covering under 7.5%. The sample was PBMCs, taken before treatment. Every receptor here comes from a male donor with prostate cancer. Both conserved end residues are part of each CDR3. D genes are given only for firm matches. Expanded clones get a size class; other rows say once, few or many, or leave the size out.

size,D,V,J,DNA,CDR3
many,-,TRBV19,TRBJ1-2,TGTGCCCCCAGGAGACCCAACTATGGCTACACCTTC,CAPRRPNYGYTF
many,-,TRBV5-1,TRBJ2-2,TGCGCCAGCAGCTTGGCCAGAGGGGCCCCCGGGGAGCTGTTTTTT,CASSLARGAPGELFF
many,TRBD1,TRBV24-1,TRBJ2-7,TGTGCCACCAGTGACGTCGGACAGGTGGAGCAGTACTTC,CATSDVGQVEQYF
many,-,TRBV5-1,TRBJ1-2,TGCGCCAGCAGCCCCGGACAGCAGACTAACTATGGCTACACCTTC,CASSPGQQTNYGYTF
many,-,TRBV12-3/TRBV12-4,TRBJ1-2,TGTGCCAGCAAACCGGGGCGCGTAACGAGCTATGGCTACACCTTC,CASKPGRVTSYGYTF
many,-,TRBV7-2,TRBJ2-1,TGTGCCAGCAGCTTATCGCGTGTGAGGGCAAATGAGCAGTTCTTC,CASSLSRVRANEQFF
many,TRBD2,TRBV20-1,TRBJ2-7,TGCAGTGCTAGAGCACTAGCGGGGCCATCCTACGAGCAGTACTTC,CSARALAGPSYEQYF
-,-,TRBV10-3,TRBJ1-4,TGTGCCATCAGTGAGTCCGGGGGGACTAATGAAAAACTGTTTTTT,CAISESGGTNEKLFF
many,TRBD1,TRBV19,TRBJ1-5,TGTGCCAGTAGTAGGACAGGGGATCGGCAGCCCCAGCATTTT,CASSRTGDRQPQHF
many,-,TRBV4-2,TRBJ1-4,TGTGCCAGCAGCCATCCCAGGGGAGCTGAAAAACTGTTTTTT,CASSHPRGAEKLFF
many,-,TRBV6-6,TRBJ2-7,TGTGCCAGCAGAACCATCTCAGGCTGGGAATCCTACGAGCAGTACTTC,CASRTISGWESYEQYF
many,-,TRBV13,TRBJ1-4,TGTGCCAGCAGCAACCAGGGTGGTGAAAAACTGTTTTTT,CASSNQGGEKLFF
many,-,TRBV5-1,TRBJ2-1,TGCGCCAGCAGCTTGGAGTATAGCTCCTACAATGAGCAGTTCTTC,CASSLEYSSYNEQFF
many,TRBD2,TRBV20-1,TRBJ2-7,TGCAGTGCTAGAGGCCTTAGCGGGGTTGGAGCCTACGAGCAGTACTTC,CSARGLSGVGAYEQYF
many,-,TRBV4-1,TRBJ1-1,TGCGCCAGCAGCCTTCCACGGGGGCGCCTCTCGAACACTGAAGCTTTCTTT,CASSLPRGRLSNTEAFF
once,-,TRBV12-3/TRBV12-4,TRBJ2-1,TGTGCCAGCAGTTTATCGCCCAGGGATGAGCAGTTCTTC,CASSLSPRDEQFF
many,-,TRBV3-1,TRBJ1-6,TGTGCCAGCAGCGACGGCGTCGGCGGTCCAAATTCACCCCTCCACTTT,CASSDGVGGPNSPLHF
-,-,TRBV7-9,TRBJ1-2,TGTGCCAGCAGCTTGGTCATAGCAGGGAGCGCTGGCTACACCTTC,CASSLVIAGSAGYTF
many,TRBD1,TRBV5-6,TRBJ2-7,TGTGCCAGCAGCCGGACAGGGCGGGAGCAGTACTTC,CASSRTGREQYF
many,-,TRBV19,TRBJ1-1,TGTGCCAGTCGCGGACTACAGGGCTTCGGTACTGAAGCTTTCTTT,CASRGLQGFGTEAFF
many,-,TRBV30,TRBJ2-5,TGTGCCTGGAGTGAGTACCAAGAGACCCAGTACTTC,CAWSEYQETQYF
many,-,TRBV5-1,TRBJ1-5,TGCGCCAGCAGCTTTGGACAGAATCAGCCCCAGCATTTT,CASSFGQNQPQHF
few,TRBD1,TRBV20-1,TRBJ1-6,TGCAGTGCTAGACTTCCCGGACAGGACAATTATGTGAATTCACCCCTCCACTTT,CSARLPGQDNYVNSPLHF
-,-,TRBV29-1,TRBJ2-1,TGCAGCGCCCGAGGGAGGGGGAGTGTGGATGAGCAGTTCTTC,CSARGRGSVDEQFF
-,-,TRBV20-1,TRBJ1-6,TGCAGTGCTGATCAGGGGTCCTATTCACCCCTCCACTTT,CSADQGSYSPLHF